This T cell receptor (beta chain) came from a study of T cell repertoires in cytomegalovirus infection. Background on the study: The authors used CMV epitopes that were HLA-C-restricted (recently identified) and HLA-B-restricted (well studied).

Notes on the study in general: Clonotypes of TCR beta that were HLA-C-restricted and CMV-specific dominated the ex vivo response.

TCRdb re-derived calls from the reads in MiXCR, one entry per CDR3 protein. The sample carries 900,000 to 950,000 distinct CDR3 sequences, approximately 31% recorded once. V trimming: 0 bases; J trimming: 2 bases; junction bases outside the gene matches: 6. The CDR3 has 17 residues. Germline CDR1 MGHRA, CDR2 YSYEKL. With respect to this clonotype: The target antigen is unknown.

The chain combines TRBV4-1 with TRBJ1-4, with 7 bases fitting TRBD1. The receptor was derived from a human donor in good health (CMV status not recorded). Some clones in this sample may be carry-over from other donors' samples. The material was cultured CD8+ T cells from PBMCs, obtained from culture after CMV antigen stimulation. The CDR3 protein is CASSQDAGTATNEKLFF. In DNA, the CDR3 is TGCGCCAGCAGCCAAGATGCCGGGACAGCGACTAATGAAAAACTGTTTTTT.